This T cell receptor beta chain appears in the sequencing data of a study of T-cell reconstitution after alpha-beta-depleted transplantation in children. This CDR3 contains 16 residues. V was shortened by 2 bases and J by 2 bases, with 13 bases between the two germline ends. Construction of the TCRbeta library involved unique molecular identifiers. One entry per CDR3 protein results from TCRdb running MiXCR on the PCR reads. The table includes roughly 250,000 distinct CDR3 sequences, around 8% detected once. This clonotype occurred many times. The sequenced sample was PBMCs, mostly from graft donor cells, obtained 180 days after TCRalphabeta/CD19-depleted stem cell transplant. The chain recombines TRBV12-3 or TRBV12-4 with TRBJ1-3; no firm D call. This clonotype was sampled from a male patient between 10 and 17 years old who had a stem cell transplant for acute lymphoblastic leukemia, so the T cells may come from the graft donor. The CDR3 region is CASSLLGPTTGNTIYF. Here the CDR3 DNA reads TGTGCCAGCAGTTTATTGGGTCCTACCACTGGAAACACCATATATTTT.